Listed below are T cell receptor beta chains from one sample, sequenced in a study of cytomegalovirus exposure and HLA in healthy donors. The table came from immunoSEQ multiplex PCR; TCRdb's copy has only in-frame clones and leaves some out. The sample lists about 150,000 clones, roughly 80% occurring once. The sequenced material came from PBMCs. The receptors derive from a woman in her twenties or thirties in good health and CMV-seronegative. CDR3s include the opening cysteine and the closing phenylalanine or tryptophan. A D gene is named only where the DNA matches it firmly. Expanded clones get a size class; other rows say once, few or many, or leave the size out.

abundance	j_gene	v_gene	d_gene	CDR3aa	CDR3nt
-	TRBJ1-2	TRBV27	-	CASSLSPGNGYTF	TGTGCCAGCAGTTTATCGCCAGGGAATGGCTACACCTTC
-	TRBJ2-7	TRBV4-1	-	CASSQGRSDKYYEQYF	TGCGCCAGCAGCCAAGGCCGCTCGGACAAATACTACGAGCAGTACTTC
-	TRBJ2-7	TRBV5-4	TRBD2	CASSLGSGIRGYEQYF	TGTGCCAGCAGCTTGGGTAGCGGGATTCGCGGGTACGAGCAGTACTTC
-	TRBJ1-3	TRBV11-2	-	CASSFQGYSGNTIYF	TGTGCCAGCAGCTTTCAGGGTTATAGTGGAAACACCATATATTTT
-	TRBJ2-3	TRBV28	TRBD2	CASSLRGGYLDTQYF	TGTGCCAGCAGTTTACGGGGGGGCTACCTGGATACGCAGTATTTT
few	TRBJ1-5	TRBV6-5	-	CASSPGQGRRQPQHF	TGTGCCAGCAGCCCTGGTCAGGGCCGGAGACAGCCCCAGCATTTT
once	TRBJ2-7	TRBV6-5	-	CASSFGRGYEQYF	TGTGCCAGCAGTTTCGGACGGGGCTACGAGCAGTACTTC
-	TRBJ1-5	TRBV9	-	CASRTFNQPQHF	TGTGCCAGCAGGACTTTTAATCAGCCCCAGCATTTT
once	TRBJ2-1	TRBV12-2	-	CASRPRGLSSGGYYNEQFF	TGTGCAAGTCGCCCCCGGGGGTTGTCTAGCGGGGGGTATTACAATGAGCAGTTCTTC
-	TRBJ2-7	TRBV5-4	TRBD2	CASRSGTSYEQYF	TGTGCCAGCAGAAGCGGGACCAGCTACGAGCAGTACTTC
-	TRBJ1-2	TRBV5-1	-	CASSPDEGGRGYTF	TGCGCCAGCAGCCCCGACGAAGGCGGTCGGGGCTACACCTTC
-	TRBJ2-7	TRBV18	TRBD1	CASSPTGGFYEQYF	TGTGCCAGCTCTCCGACAGGGGGCTTCTACGAGCAGTACTTC
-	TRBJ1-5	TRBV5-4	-	CASSRGGTGSQQPQHF	TGTGCCAGCAGCCGCGGCGGGACCGGATCCCAGCAGCCCCAGCATTTT
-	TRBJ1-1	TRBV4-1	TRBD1	CASSQQPTGGTEAFF	TGCGCCAGCAGCCAACAACCGACAGGGGGCACTGAAGCTTTCTTT
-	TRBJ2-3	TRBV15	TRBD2	CATSRDPRVAGEQADTQYF	TGTGCCACCAGCAGAGATCCCCGGGTGGCGGGGGAGCAGGCAGATACGCAGTATTTT
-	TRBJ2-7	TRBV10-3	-	CAIGQRPYEQYF	TGTGCCATCGGACAAAGACCCTACGAGCAGTACTTC
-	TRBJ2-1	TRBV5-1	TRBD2	CASSLGLAYNEQFF	TGCGCCAGCAGCTTAGGACTAGCGTACAATGAGCAGTTCTTC